The 24 T cell receptor beta chains reported below all come from one sample, sequenced in a study of OX40 agonist ivuxolimab in advanced cancers. Libraries were prepared through the immunoSEQ multiplex PCR assay. As stored in TCRdb, this immuneACCESS dataset retains in-frame rearrangements with V and J assigned. A fraction of the clones does not appear; measured against another copy, unresolved V genes explain less than half of the discrepancy, and the remainder lacks a known reason. The sample table contains around 79,000 clones; only one count was recorded for more than 90% of them. More than 8.5% of the sample comes from the top ten. Source: CD4+ or CD8+ T cells sorted from blood, taken in a trial of the OX40 agonist ivuxolimab. All receptors come from an adult with an advanced solid tumor such as melanoma, head and neck, liver or kidney cancer.

There are a few counts of this clone. V usage is TRBV27 and J usage is TRBJ1-2; 7 bases agree with TRBD1. This CDR3 comprises 13 residues. Trimming removed 7 bases from V and 6 bases from J; junction bases left unmatched: 8. Germline assignment: CDR1 MNHEY and CDR2 SMNVEV (reference sequence). The CDR3 DNA follows: TGTGCCAGCACCCCGACAGGGATTGATGGCTACACCTTC. This codes for CASTPTGIDGYTF.

A word on this clone: This CDR3 is also generated by other DNA sequences in the sample. The chain is built from TRBV19 and TRBJ1-1; 7 bases fit TRBD1. The junction had 0 bases not matched to a gene; V was cut back by 1 base and J by 1 base. This CDR3 is 14 amino acids long. CDR1 is LNHDA, CDR2 SQIVND, per germline (reference sequence). Here the CDR3 DNA reads TGTGCCAGTAGTATAGGACAGGGGAACACTGAAGCTTTCTTT. This gives the protein CASSIGQGNTEAFF.

The chain carries TRBV9 and TRBJ1-2; 9 bases match TRBD1. This CDR3 is built from 17 residues. V was pared by 3 bases and J by 3 bases, with 12 bases of the junction left unmatched. Germline V gene sequence: CDR1 SGDLS, CDR2 YYNGEE. The CDR3: CASSEGGQGLADYGYTF. Here the CDR3 DNA reads TGTGCCAGCAGCGAAGGGGGACAGGGCTTGGCGGACTATGGCTACACCTTC.

The J gene is TRBJ2-1, the V gene TRBV9; 8 positions match TRBD2. The CDR3 covers 15 residues. Germline V gives CDR1 SGDLS, CDR2 YYNGEE. Unmatched junction bases numbered 5, after V lost 4 bases and J lost 2 bases. This chain's CDR3 is CASSPSGGPYNEQFF. The CDR3 DNA sequence: TGTGCCAGCAGCCCGAGCGGGGGACCCTACAATGAGCAGTTCTTC.

The chain combines TRBV4-3 with TRBJ1-1; tentative D call: TRBD1 (5 bases). This CDR3 region has 14 residues. The germline CDR1 and CDR2 sequences are LGHNA and YSLEER. The germline V and J ends were trimmed by 1 base and 5 bases, with 11 bases remaining between them. The CDR3 DNA follows: TGCGCCAGCAGCCAAGGCAGGGAGGCAACTGAAGCTTTCTTT. Protein sequence: CASSQGREATEAFF.

This rearrangement joins TRBV19 to TRBJ1-1, with 9 bases matching TRBD1. Germline V lookup: CDR1 LNHDA, CDR2 SQIVND (reference sequence). V gave up 9 bases and J gave up 4 bases; unmatched junction bases: 18. This CDR3 has 17 amino acids. CDR3 region: CARKVRDRASRGTEAFF. Here the CDR3 DNA reads TGTGCCAGAAAAGTCCGGGACAGGGCTTCCCGGGGCACTGAAGCTTTCTTT.

CDR3 region: CASSRSGVPYEQYF. DNA for the CDR3: TGTGCCAGCAGCCGCAGCGGGGTACCCTACGAGCAGTACTTC. The rearrangement joins TRBV9 to TRBJ2-7; 7 nucleotides agree with TRBD2. The junction had 6 bases not matched to a gene; V was cut back by 4 bases and J by 2 bases. The CDR3 totals 14 residues. Per the germline V gene, CDR1 is SGDLS and CDR2 is YYNGEE.

The chain carries TRBV5-1 and TRBJ2-7; D possibly corresponds to TRBD2 (7 bases). Germline V gene sequence: CDR1 SGHRS, CDR2 YFSETQ. The CDR3 sequence is 16 residues long. V shed 4 bases and J shed 2 bases, with 19 bases lying between them. In DNA form, the CDR3 reads TGCGCCAGCAGCACAGGGTGGGGGGGCCAAGCCTACGAGCAGTACTTC. Translated: CASSTGWGGQAYEQYF. Supplemented by reference TRBV5-1 and TRBJ2-7, the full variable domain reads KAGVTQTPRYLIKTRGQQVTLSCSPISGHRSVSWYQQTPGQGLQFLFEYFSETQRNKGNFPGRFSGRQFSNSRSEMNVSTLELGDSALYLCASSTGWGGQAYEQYFGPGTRLTVT.

This clone was picked up one time. The chain is built from TRBV5-5 and TRBJ2-4; D is undetermined. The V and J ends lost 0 bases and 1 base respectively, with 11 bases between them. The V gene's germline CDR1 is SGHKS and CDR2 YYEKEE (reference sequence). There are 16 residues in the CDR3. In nucleotides, the CDR3 is TGTGCCAGCAGCTTGGATCTCGGTTACGCCAAAAACATTCAGTACTTC. It yields the protein CASSLDLGYAKNIQYF.

The rearrangement joins TRBV9 to TRBJ2-7; 12 nucleotides align to TRBD2. Germline V lookup: CDR1 SGDLS, CDR2 YYNGEE. Unmatched junction bases numbered 7, after V lost 4 bases and J lost 2 bases. CDR3 size: 16 residues. The CDR3 coding sequence is TGTGCCAGCAGCCCCCGGACTAGCGGGGCTACCTACGAGCAGTACTTC. It codes for CASSPRTSGATYEQYF.

V is TRBV6-5 and J is TRBJ1-1; 8 bases are shared with TRBD1. The CDR3 has 12 amino acids. Germline loops: CDR1 MNHEY, CDR2 SVGAGI. V lost 6 bases to trimming and J lost 7 bases; unmatched junction nucleotides: 4. The CDR3 region has the DNA TGTGCCAGCAGCCGGACAGGGATTGAAGCTTTCTTT. Protein sequence: CASSRTGIEAFF.

This rearrangement joins TRBV13 to TRBJ2-3; D could derive from TRBD1 or TRBD2 (5 bases each). This CDR3 is 21 amino acids long. With 4 bases removed from V and 3 bases from J, the gap between germline ends came to 32 bases. CDR1 is PRHDT and CDR2 is FYEKMQ in the germline V gene (reference sequence). The CDR3 bases are TGTGCCAGCAGCTATGGCTTTCTGGGGAAAGGGGCTAGCAGATTGACAGATACGCAGTATTTT. Residues: CASSYGFLGKGASRLTDTQYF.

The CDR3: CSAPNWGEQYF. The CDR3 DNA reads as TGCAGTGCGCCAAACTGGGGGGAGCAGTACTTC. The chain has TRBV20-1 and TRBJ2-7; D is tentatively TRBD1 or TRBD2 (5 bases each). Germline values: CDR1 DFQATT, CDR2 SNEGSKA (reference sequence). The CDR3 is made up of 11 amino acids. V gave up 6 bases and J gave up 7 bases, with 13 bases separating them.

With regard to this clone: The sample carries other DNA sequences with the same CDR3. This chain uses TRBV19 with TRBJ1-1; D call uncertain. This CDR3 has 14 residues. Trimming shortened V by 1 base and J by 2 bases, and 8 bases separated the two germline ends. Germline V gives CDR1 LNHDA, CDR2 SQIVND (reference sequence). The CDR3 loop reads CASSIGQTNTEAFF. Written as DNA, the CDR3 is TGTGCCAGTAGTATAGGACAAACCAACACTGAAGCTTTCTTT. Looking up the rest from reference TRBV19 and TRBJ1-1 gives the full variable domain: DGGITQSPKYLFRKEGQNVTLSCEQNLNHDAMYWYRQDPGQGLRLIYYSQIVNDFQKGDIAEGYSVSREKKESFPLTVTSAQKNPTAFYLCASSIGQTNTEAFFGQGTRLTVV.

This rearrangement joins TRBV5-5 to TRBJ1-2; D is uncertain. The germline V gene encodes CDR1 SGHKS and CDR2 YYEKEE (reference sequence). The CDR3 totals 13 residues. V was shortened by 3 bases and J by 0 bases, with 6 bases between the two germline ends. The CDR3 region is CASSSSANYGYTF. As DNA, the CDR3 is TGTGCCAGCAGCTCCTCAGCTAACTATGGCTACACCTTC.

The J gene is TRBJ2-1, the V gene TRBV6-5; 7 bases match TRBD1. The length of the CDR3 is 15 residues. The germline V gene has CDR1 MNHEY and CDR2 SVGAGI. V shed 0 bases, J shed 3 bases, and the junction held 2 bases outside the gene matches. CDR3 coding DNA: TGTGCCAGCAGTTACTCCAGGGGGTTCTACAATGAGCAGTTCTTC. Amino acids: CASSYSRGFYNEQFF.

The V and J genes are TRBV6-1 and TRBJ2-7; tentative D call: TRBD1 (5 bases). Trimming removed 7 bases at V and 3 bases at J, with 19 bases between. The CDR3 covers 15 residues. CDR1 is MNHNS, CDR2 SASEGT, per germline. The CDR3: CASTVGLGVLYEQYF. The CDR3 DNA is TGTGCCAGCACCGTGGGGCTAGGGGTCCTCTACGAGCAGTACTTC.

V and J are TRBV13 and TRBJ1-6, with 9 bases identical to TRBD1. V was clipped by 5 bases and J by 9 bases; unmatched bases: 8. This CDR3 has 15 amino acids. CDR1 PRHDT and CDR2 FYEKMQ come from the germline V gene (reference sequence). The CDR3 spells CASSRTGDLGSPLHF. The CDR3 bases are TGTGCCAGCAGCCGGACAGGGGACCTGGGTTCACCCCTCCACTTT.

In its sample, this clone was seen once. DNA for the CDR3: TGTGCCACTAGGGAGAGGGGGCTTCATCAGCCCCAGCATTTT. As protein: CATRERGLHQPQHF. The chain couples TRBV19 to TRBJ1-5; 7 nucleotides align to TRBD1. The CDR3 covers 14 residues. Germline assignment: CDR1 LNHDA and CDR2 SQIVND (reference sequence). J was trimmed by 5 bases and V by 10 bases; bases with no gene match: 11.

In its sample, this clone was seen a few times. V gene TRBV7-9 combines with J gene TRBJ2-1, with unresolved D. Germline assignment: CDR1 SEHNR and CDR2 FQNEAQ (reference sequence). This CDR3 contains 13 residues. Trimming took off 3 bases at V and 8 bases at J, with 11 bases between the two ends. The CDR3 is CASSLGTQYEQFF. Written as DNA, the CDR3 is TGTGCCAGCAGCTTGGGCACCCAGTATGAGCAGTTCTTC.

The table lists this clone with a count of one. The V and J genes are TRBV27 and TRBJ2-7; TRBD2 matches 9 bases. Germline assignment: CDR1 MNHEY and CDR2 SMNVEV (reference sequence). J lost 5 bases, V lost 2 bases, and 4 bases had no gene match. The CDR3 runs 14 residues. The CDR3 spells CASSLAGGYNEQYF. CDR3 nucleotides: TGTGCCAGCAGTTTAGCGGGGGGGTACAACGAGCAGTACTTC.

The V and J genes are TRBV7-6 and TRBJ2-1; the match to TRBD2 covers 7 bases. The CDR3 totals 16 residues. The V gene end was trimmed by 1 base and the J gene end by 8 bases; junction bases not matched to a gene: 11. Germline V lookup: CDR1 SGHVS, CDR2 FNYEAQ. CDR3 nucleotides: TGTGCCAGCAGCTTAGGTTGGGGGAAAGCGGGGTATGAGCAGTTCTTC. This gives the protein CASSLGWGKAGYEQFF.

The chain links TRBV27 to TRBJ2-5, with 9 bases identical to TRBD1. The V segment lost 6 bases and the J segment 3 bases; nucleotides outside the gene matches: 2. Germline values: CDR1 MNHEY, CDR2 SMNVEV (reference sequence). The CDR3 sequence is 13 residues long. DNA of the CDR3: TGTGCCAGCAGGTGGACAGGGGAAGAGACCCAGTACTTC. Amino acid sequence: CASRWTGEETQYF.

The chain joins TRBV5-1 to TRBJ2-7; possible D gene TRBD2, 6 bases. Looked up from germline, CDR1 is SGHRS and CDR2 is YFSETQ. The CDR3 extends over 11 amino acids. Trimming stripped 5 bases from V and 5 bases from J, with 8 bases between. CDR3 in DNA: TGCGCCAGCAGGGGGGGAAACGAGCAGTACTTC. The encoded protein is CASRGGNEQYF.